The next 16 T cell receptor beta chains were all read from a single sample in a study of blood T cell repertoires in COVID-19. Sequenced by immunoSEQ multiplex PCR; TCRdb stores in-frame clones only, minus some. The data hold 55,000 to 75,000 clones, with 88% observed a single time. The material sequenced was peripheral blood. The receptors were sampled from a man in his fifties with active COVID-19.

Comments on this clone: The junction shows a germline mismatch at one end, possibly a read error. The gene calls are TRBV27 and TRBJ1-1; a possible D gene is TRBD1 (5 bases). CDR3 length: 13 amino acids. The germline V gene encodes CDR1 MNHEY and CDR2 SMNVEV (reference sequence). The CDR3 DNA follows: TGTGCCAGCAGTTTGGGGGGGGAGACTGAAACTTTCTTT. Translating gives CASSLGGETETFF.

This chain links TRBV5-6 with TRBJ2-1; 9 nucleotides line up with TRBD2. Per germline, CDR1 SGHDT and CDR2 YYEEEE. The CDR3 has 18 residues. Unmatched junction bases numbered 15, after V lost 4 bases and J lost 4 bases. CDR3 nucleotide sequence: TGTGCCAGCAGCCCCGGGACTAGCAGGCGGAGGGCTTACAATGAGCAGTTCTTC. It translates to CASSPGTSRRRAYNEQFF.

The chain uses TRBV28 and TRBJ1-6; 7 bases match TRBD1. This CDR3 has 14 amino acids. CDR1 and CDR2 from the germline V gene are MDHEN and SYDVKM. V lost 3 bases to trimming and J lost 8 bases; unmatched junction nucleotides: 4. The CDR3 reads CASSLADRDSPLHF. The CDR3 nucleotides are TGTGCCAGCAGTTTGGCCGACAGGGATTCACCCCTCCACTTT.

This clone showed up just a few times. The chain recombines TRBV6-5 with TRBJ1-2; D not certain. This CDR3 is built from 11 residues. V was trimmed by 10 bases and J by 4 bases, leaving 10 bases between them. Germline V lookup: CDR1 MNHEY, CDR2 SVGAGI. The DNA of the CDR3 is TGTGCCACCCGCCGGGGCTATGGCTACACCTTC. This codes for CATRRGYGYTF.

The chain employs TRBV19 and TRBJ2-6, with D possibly matching TRBD2 (6 bases). Germline V gene lookup returns CDR1 LNHDA and CDR2 SQIVND (reference sequence). V lost 5 bases to trimming and J lost 2 bases, with 10 bases between them. CDR3 length: 15 residues. CDR3 sequence: CASSLREAGANVLTF. The CDR3 DNA reads TGTGCCAGTAGTCTCAGGGAGGCTGGGGCCAACGTCCTGACTTTC. Combining the CDR3 with reference TRBV19 and TRBJ2-6 gives the whole variable domain DGGITQSPKYLFRKEGQNVTLSCEQNLNHDAMYWYRQDPGQGLRLIYYSQIVNDFQKGDIAEGYSVSREKKESFPLTVTSAQKNPTAFYLCASSLREAGANVLTFGAGSRLTVL.

The chain carries TRBV3-1 (or the pseudogene TRBV3-2) and TRBJ2-7, with D perhaps matching TRBD1 (6 bases). Germline V gene data show CDR1 as LGHDT and CDR2 as YNNKEL (reference sequence). V was trimmed by 1 base and J by 10 bases, leaving 8 bases between them. The CDR3 contains 11 residues. Written as DNA, the CDR3 is TGTGCCAGCAGCCAAGGGACAGACCAGTACTTC. The encoded protein is CASSQGTDQYF.

This rearrangement joins TRBV24-1 to TRBJ2-3, with 9 nucleotides matching TRBD2. The V and J ends lost 8 bases and 14 bases, in that order; junction bases with no gene match: 13. CDR1 KGHDR and CDR2 SFDVKD come from the germline V gene. The CDR3 runs to 13 residues. In nucleotides, the CDR3 is TGTGCCACCACCCCCTTGCGGGGGGGACGAGGGTATTTT. The encoded protein is CATTPLRGGRGYF.

The chain couples TRBV6-5 to TRBJ1-6, with TRBD1 as a possible D gene (5 bases). CDR3 length equals 14 residues. Germline lookup yields CDR1 MNHEY and CDR2 SVGAGI. The V end lost 6 bases, the J end lost 6 bases, and 12 bases lay between the germline ends. CDR3 in amino acids: CASSLDRPNSPLHF. The CDR3 DNA reads TGTGCCAGCAGCCTCGACAGACCTAATTCACCCCTCCACTTT.

The CDR3 DNA follows: TGTGCCAGCAGCGTAGGCGGGGGCCAACGGGAGACCCAGTACTTC. Translating it yields CASSVGGGQRETQYF. J is TRBJ2-5 and V is TRBV9; maybe TRBD2 (7 bases). The CDR3 contains 15 residues. V was pared by 0 bases and J by 5 bases, with 14 bases between. Germline assignment: CDR1 SGDLS and CDR2 YYNGEE.

The rearrangement joins TRBV5-6 to TRBJ2-3; 12 bases agree with TRBD2. Trimming removed 6 bases from V and 9 bases from J; junction bases left unmatched: 17. Germline CDR1 is SGHDT and CDR2 is YYEEEE. This CDR3 contains 17 residues. The CDR3 protein is CASTQDPSGGGGTTQYF. The CDR3 DNA is TGTGCCAGCACCCAGGACCCTAGCGGGGGGGGAGGAACGACGCAGTATTTT.

The chain has TRBV5-1 and TRBJ2-5; 8 nucleotides align to TRBD2. The CDR3 extends over 17 amino acids. The germline gives CDR1 SGHRS, CDR2 YFSETQ. The J segment lost 7 bases and the V segment lost 0 bases, leaving 14 bases of the junction unmatched. The CDR3 loop is CASSLVSSGSIKGTQYF. CDR3 sequence (DNA): TGCGCCAGCAGCTTGGTTTCTAGCGGGTCTATTAAGGGGACCCAGTACTTC.

This clone appeared a few times. The V call is TRBV5-4, the J call TRBJ2-1; TRBD1 is a possible D gene (5 bases). The germline V and J ends were trimmed by 0 bases and 7 bases, with 14 bases remaining between them. Per the germline V gene, CDR1 is SGHNT and CDR2 is YYREEE (reference sequence). The CDR3 consists of 15 residues. The CDR3 sequence is CASSLGWGLMNEQFF. The CDR3 DNA sequence: TGTGCCAGCAGCTTGGGTTGGGGCCTTATGAATGAGCAGTTCTTC. The full variable domain, its missing parts supplied by reference TRBV5-4 and TRBJ2-1, is ETGVTQSPTHLIKTRGQQVTLRCSSQSGHNTVSWYQQALGQGPQFIFQYYREEENGRGNFPPRFSGLQFPNYSSELNVNALELDDSALYLCASSLGWGLMNEQFFGPGTRLTVL.

With regard to this clone: At one end the junction does not follow the germline gene, possibly because of a read error. The rearrangement links TRBV7-7 to TRBJ2-1; 9 bases align to TRBD1. Germline V gives CDR1 SSHAT, CDR2 FNYEAQ (reference sequence). CDR3 length equals 14 residues. CDR3 nucleotides: TGTGCTAGCAGCCAAGACAGGGGGGGACGAGAGCAGTTCTTC. Translating it yields CASSQDRGGREQFF.

V is TRBV5-4 and J is TRBJ2-2, with TRBD1 identical over 8 bases. Germline V CDR1 and CDR2: SGHNT, YYREEE (reference sequence). The CDR3 has 16 amino acids. With 4 bases clipped from V and 6 bases from J, the junction kept 11 bases outside the gene matches. CDR3 DNA sequence: TGTGCCAGCAGCCCTAGACAGGGGATTAGCCCCGGGGAGCTGTTTTTT. This gives the protein CASSPRQGISPGELFF.

This rearrangement joins TRBV7-8 to TRBJ2-5; TRBD2 agrees at 8 bases. The CDR3 extends over 19 amino acids. The V and J ends lost 4 bases and 4 bases, in that order; junction bases with no gene match: 20. From germline, CDR1 is SGHVS and CDR2 FQNEAQ. This CDR3 is CASSSRGRWRGAGRETQYF. CDR3 coding DNA: TGTGCCAGCAGCTCCCGAGGTCGGTGGCGGGGGGCCGGGAGAGAGACCCAGTACTTC.

A remark on this clone: One junction end does not reproduce the germline sequence, and a read error may be involved. This chain uses TRBV7-7 with TRBJ2-5; the match to TRBD1 covers 7 bases. The CDR3 runs 14 residues. In germline, CDR1 is SSHAT, CDR2 FNYEAQ (reference sequence). CDR3: CASSPGQVGETQYF. CDR3 bases: TGTGCTAGCAGCCCAGGACAGGTTGGAGAGACCCAGTACTTC.